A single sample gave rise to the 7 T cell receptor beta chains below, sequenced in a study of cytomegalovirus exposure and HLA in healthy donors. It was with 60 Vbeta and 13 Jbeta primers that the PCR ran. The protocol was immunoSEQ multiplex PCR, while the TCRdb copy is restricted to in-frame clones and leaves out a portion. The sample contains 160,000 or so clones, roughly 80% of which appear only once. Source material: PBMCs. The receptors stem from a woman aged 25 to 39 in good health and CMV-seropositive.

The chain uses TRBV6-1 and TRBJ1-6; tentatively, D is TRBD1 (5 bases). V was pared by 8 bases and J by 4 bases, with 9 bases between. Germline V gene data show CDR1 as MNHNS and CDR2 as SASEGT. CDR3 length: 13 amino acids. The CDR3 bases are TGTGCCAGCTTGACAGATTATAATTCACCCCTCCACTTT. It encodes CASLTDYNSPLHF.

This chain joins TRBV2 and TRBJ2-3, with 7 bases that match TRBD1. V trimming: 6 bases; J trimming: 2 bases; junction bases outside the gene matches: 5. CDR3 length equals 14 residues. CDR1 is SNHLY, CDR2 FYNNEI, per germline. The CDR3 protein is CASRSGQYTDTQYF. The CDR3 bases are TGTGCCAGCAGGTCGGGACAGTACACAGATACGCAGTATTTT. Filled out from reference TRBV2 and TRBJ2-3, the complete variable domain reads EPEVTQTPSHQVTQMGQEVILRCVPISNHLYFYWYRQILGQKVEFLVSFYNNEISEKSEIFDDQFSVERPDGSNFTLKIRSTKLEDSAMYFCASRSGQYTDTQYFGPGTRLTVL.

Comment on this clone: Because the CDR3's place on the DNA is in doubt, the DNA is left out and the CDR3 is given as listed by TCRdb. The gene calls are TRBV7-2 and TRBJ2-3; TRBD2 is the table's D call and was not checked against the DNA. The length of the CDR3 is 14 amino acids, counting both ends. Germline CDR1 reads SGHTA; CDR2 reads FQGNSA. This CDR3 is CASSPIVGGGALYF.

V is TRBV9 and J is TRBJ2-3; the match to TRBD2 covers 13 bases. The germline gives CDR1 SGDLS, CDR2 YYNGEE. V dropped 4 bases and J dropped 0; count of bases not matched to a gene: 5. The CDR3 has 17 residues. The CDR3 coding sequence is TGTGCCAGCAGCTTGACTAGCGGGGGGACTAGCACAGATACGCAGTATTTT. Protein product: CASSLTSGGTSTDTQYF.

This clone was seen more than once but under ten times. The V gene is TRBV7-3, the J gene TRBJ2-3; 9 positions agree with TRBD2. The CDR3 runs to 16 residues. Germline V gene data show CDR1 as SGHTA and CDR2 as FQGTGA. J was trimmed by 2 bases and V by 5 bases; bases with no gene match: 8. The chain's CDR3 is CASSPGTSRDTDTQYF. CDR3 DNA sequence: TGTGCCAGCAGCCCGGGGACTAGCCGGGACACAGATACGCAGTATTTT.

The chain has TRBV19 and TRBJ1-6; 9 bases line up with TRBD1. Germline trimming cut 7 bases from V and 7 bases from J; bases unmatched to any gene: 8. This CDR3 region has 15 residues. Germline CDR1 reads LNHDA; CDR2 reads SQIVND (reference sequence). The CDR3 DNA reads TGTGCCAGTACTGACTACAGGGGGCGAAATTCACCCCTCCACTTT. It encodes CASTDYRGRNSPLHF.

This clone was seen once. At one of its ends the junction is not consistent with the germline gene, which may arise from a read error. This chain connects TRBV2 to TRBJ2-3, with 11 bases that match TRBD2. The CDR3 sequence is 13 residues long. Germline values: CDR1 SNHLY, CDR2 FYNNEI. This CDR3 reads CANRGLAADTPYF. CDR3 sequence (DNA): TGTGCCAACAGGGGACTAGCGGCAGATACGCCGTATTTT.